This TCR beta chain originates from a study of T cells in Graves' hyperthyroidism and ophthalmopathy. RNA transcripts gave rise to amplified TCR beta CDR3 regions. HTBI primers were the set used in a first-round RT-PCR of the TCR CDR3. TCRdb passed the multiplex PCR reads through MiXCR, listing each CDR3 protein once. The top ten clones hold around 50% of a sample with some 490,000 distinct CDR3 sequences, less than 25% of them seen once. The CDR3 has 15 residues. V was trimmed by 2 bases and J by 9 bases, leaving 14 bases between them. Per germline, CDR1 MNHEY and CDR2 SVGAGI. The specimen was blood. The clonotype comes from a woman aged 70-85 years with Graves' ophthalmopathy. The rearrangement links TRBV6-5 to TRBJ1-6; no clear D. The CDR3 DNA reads TGTGCCAGCAGTTACCTCAAGGGCTTGGGTTCACCCCTCCACTTT. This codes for CASSYLKGLGSPLHF.